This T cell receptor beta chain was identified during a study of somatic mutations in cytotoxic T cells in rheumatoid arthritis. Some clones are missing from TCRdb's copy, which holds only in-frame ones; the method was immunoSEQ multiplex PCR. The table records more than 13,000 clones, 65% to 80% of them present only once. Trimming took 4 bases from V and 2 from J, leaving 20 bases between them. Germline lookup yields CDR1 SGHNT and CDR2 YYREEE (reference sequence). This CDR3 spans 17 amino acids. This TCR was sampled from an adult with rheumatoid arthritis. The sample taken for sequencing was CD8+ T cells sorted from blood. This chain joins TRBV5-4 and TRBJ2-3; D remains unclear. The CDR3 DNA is TGTGCCAGCAGCCAAGACTCCCGTCGGTATTTCACAGATACGCAGTATTTT. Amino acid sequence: CASSQDSRRYFTDTQYF.